The T cell receptor (beta chain) under discussion was sequenced for a study of blood T cell repertoires in COVID-19 (dated by TCRdb to the early 2020s). Study-level background: Collaborator samples came from the United States, Italy and Spain and covered acute and convalescent phases of COVID-19. The repertoires were released in a freely available public database meant as a resource for research on the immune response to SARS-CoV-2. Subjects who had been exposed to COVID-19, were actively infected with it, or had recovered from it provided the deeply sampled blood TCRbeta repertoires that made up the dataset. Samples came from the ongoing ImmuneRACE study (first 160 participants) plus 1,254 subjects from 6 global collaborators. HLA class I and class II types, where available, came from metadata supplied by the sample provider rather than from assay-based typing. Nearly every sample came with metadata listing a de-identified subject ID, COVID-19 status, age in years and sex. The prospective study material was composed of cDNA or gDNA derived from T cells, B-cell-depleted T cells, or PBMCs.

One collaborating source in Seattle enrolled patients during active infection and followed them longitudinally through the course of disease. The collaborating institutions used their own protocols to collect whole blood in K2EDTA tubes. For TCRbeta analysis, collaborators shipped samples in one of three forms: frozen whole blood, isolated PBMCs, or DNA extracted from either of those sample types. The germline V gene provides CDR1 MDHEN and CDR2 SYDVKM. The V end loses 6 bases and the J end loses 3 bases, and a stretch of 15 bases separates them. The CDR3 measures 14 amino acids from cysteine to phenylalanine. CDR3 DNA only is kept here, 42 bases in frame from base 1. About this clone: Its recognized antigen is unknown. Base qualities were left out, and no much larger clone turns up one base away.

What the authors observed across the whole study: How much clinical and demographic metadata was included differed by source and by participant, and the metadata was provided uncurated.

The immunoSEQ Assay, a bias-controlled multiplex PCR, was used to amplify TCRbeta CDR3 regions from genomic DNA. The original methods were these. The number of nucleated cells in each sample was estimated by amplification of reference gene primers within the assay. To quantify the absolute abundance of each unique TCRbeta CDR3 rearrangement, sequence reads were collapsed and filtered. Productive Simpson clonality was computed per sample as the square root of Simpson's diversity index over productive rearrangements. TCRdb mirrors the immuneACCESS table, restricted to in-frame sequences. Some clones are absent from its copies; in checked studies, under half trace to an unresolved V gene, and the reason for the others is unknown. The D gene and trimming were derived from the DNA, and the V and J assignments and clone size from that table. The sample contains roughly 200,000 clones, approximately 85% of them found a single time. The leading ten clones occupy 7% to 10% of the sample.

The origin of this receptor is an elderly woman with COVID-19, enrolled during active disease. The sequencing input was peripheral blood. The V gene is TRBV28 and the J gene is TRBJ2-7; TRBD2 is perhaps the D gene, given 6 matching bases. The bases are TGTGCCAGCAGAGAACATGGGAGGTACTACGAGCAGTACTTC. Translated, it gives CASREHGRYYEQYF.